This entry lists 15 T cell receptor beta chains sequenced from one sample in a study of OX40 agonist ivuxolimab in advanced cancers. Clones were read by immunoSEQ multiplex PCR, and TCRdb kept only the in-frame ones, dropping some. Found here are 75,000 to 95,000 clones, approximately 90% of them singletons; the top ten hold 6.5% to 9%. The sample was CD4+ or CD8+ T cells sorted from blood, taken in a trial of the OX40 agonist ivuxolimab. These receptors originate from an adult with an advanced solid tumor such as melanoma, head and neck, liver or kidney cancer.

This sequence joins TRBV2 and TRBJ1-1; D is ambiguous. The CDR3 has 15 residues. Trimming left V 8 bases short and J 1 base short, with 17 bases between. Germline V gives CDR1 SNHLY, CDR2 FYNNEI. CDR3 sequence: CASDHSGDGNTEAFF. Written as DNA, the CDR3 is TGTGCCAGCGATCACTCTGGAGACGGGAACACTGAAGCTTTCTTT.

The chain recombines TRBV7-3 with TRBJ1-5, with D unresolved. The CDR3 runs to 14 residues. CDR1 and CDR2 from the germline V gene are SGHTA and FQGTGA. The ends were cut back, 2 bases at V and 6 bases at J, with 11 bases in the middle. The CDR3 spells CASSLAPVSQPQHF. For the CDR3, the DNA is TGTGCCAGCAGCTTAGCGCCAGTGAGTCAGCCCCAGCATTTT.

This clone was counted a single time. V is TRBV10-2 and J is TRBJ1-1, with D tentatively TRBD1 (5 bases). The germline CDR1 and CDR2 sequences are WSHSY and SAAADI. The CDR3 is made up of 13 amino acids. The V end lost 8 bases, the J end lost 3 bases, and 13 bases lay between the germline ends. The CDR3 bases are TGCGCCAGCCGTGGGGGGATGGACACTGAAGCTTTCTTT. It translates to CASRGGMDTEAFF.

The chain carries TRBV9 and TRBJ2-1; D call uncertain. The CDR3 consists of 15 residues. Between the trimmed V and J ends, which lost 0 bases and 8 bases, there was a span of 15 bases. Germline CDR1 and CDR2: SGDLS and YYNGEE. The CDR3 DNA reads TGTGCCAGCAGCGTAGGAGGTTTTTATGGGGATGAGCAGTTCTTC. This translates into CASSVGGFYGDEQFF.

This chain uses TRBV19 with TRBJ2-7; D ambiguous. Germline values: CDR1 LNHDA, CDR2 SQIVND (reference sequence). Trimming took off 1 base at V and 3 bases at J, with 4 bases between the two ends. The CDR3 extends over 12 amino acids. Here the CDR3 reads CASSIGVYEQYF. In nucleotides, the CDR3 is TGTGCCAGTAGTATAGGGGTCTACGAGCAGTACTTC.

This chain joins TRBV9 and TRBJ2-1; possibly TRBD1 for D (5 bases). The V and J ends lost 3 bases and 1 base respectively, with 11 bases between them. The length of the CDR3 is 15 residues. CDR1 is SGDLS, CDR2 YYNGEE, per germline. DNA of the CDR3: TGTGCCAGCAGCGAAAACAGGCTATCCTACAATGAGCAGTTCTTC. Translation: CASSENRLSYNEQFF.

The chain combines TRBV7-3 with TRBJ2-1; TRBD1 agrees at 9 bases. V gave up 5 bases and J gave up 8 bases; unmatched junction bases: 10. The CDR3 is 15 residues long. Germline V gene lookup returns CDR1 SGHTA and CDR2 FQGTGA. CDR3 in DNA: TGTGCCAGCAGCCGTGCCGGGACAGGGTTCGATGAGCAGTTCTTC. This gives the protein CASSRAGTGFDEQFF. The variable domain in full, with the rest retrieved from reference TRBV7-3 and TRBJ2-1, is GAGVSQTPSNKVTEKGKYVELRCDPISGHTALYWYRQSLGQGPEFLIYFQGTGAADDSGLPNDRFFAVRPEGSVSTLKIQRTERGDSAVYLCASSRAGTGFDEQFFGPGTRLTVL.

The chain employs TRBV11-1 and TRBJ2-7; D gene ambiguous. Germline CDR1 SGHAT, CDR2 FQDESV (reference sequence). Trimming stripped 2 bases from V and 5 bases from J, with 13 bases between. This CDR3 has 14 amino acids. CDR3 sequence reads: CASSLSLATNEQYF. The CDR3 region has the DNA TGTGCCAGCAGCTTATCTCTGGCGACCAACGAGCAGTACTTC.

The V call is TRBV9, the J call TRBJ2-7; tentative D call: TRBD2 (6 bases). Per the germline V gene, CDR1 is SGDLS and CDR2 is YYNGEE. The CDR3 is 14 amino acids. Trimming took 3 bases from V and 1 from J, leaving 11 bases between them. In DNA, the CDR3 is TGTGCCAGCAGCGCCGCCGGGAGTTCCTACGAGCAGTACTTC. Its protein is CASSAAGSSYEQYF.

CDR3 sequence: CAWSRGANTGELFF. The CDR3 DNA reads TGTGCCTGGAGTCGGGGGGCTAACACCGGGGAGCTGTTTTTT. The chain has TRBV30 and TRBJ2-2, with a tentative D call TRBD2 (7 bases). Germline CDR1 is GTSNPN and CDR2 is SVGIG (reference sequence). V shed 2 bases and J shed 2 bases, with 9 bases lying between them. This CDR3 has 14 amino acids.

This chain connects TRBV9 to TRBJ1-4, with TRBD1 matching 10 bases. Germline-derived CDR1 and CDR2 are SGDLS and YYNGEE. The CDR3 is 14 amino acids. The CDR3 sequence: CGAAPGTGAWKGFF. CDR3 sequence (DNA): TGTGGTGCGGCTCCCGGGACAGGGGCATGGAAAGGGTTTTTT.

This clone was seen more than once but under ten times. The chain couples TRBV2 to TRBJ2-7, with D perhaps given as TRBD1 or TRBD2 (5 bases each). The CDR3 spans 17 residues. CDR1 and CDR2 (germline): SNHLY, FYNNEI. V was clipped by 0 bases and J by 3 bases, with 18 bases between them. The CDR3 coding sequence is TGTGCCAGCAGTGAAGCGCTGTGGGGCCTCGAGGGCTACGAGCAGTACTTC. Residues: CASSEALWGLEGYEQYF.

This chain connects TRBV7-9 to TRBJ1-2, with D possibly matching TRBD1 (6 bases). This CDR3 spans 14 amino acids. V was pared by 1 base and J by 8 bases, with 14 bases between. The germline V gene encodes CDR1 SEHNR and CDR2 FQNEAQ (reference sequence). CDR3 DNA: TGTGCCAGCAGCTTAGGGGCCGGGGGCGAGGGCTACACCTTC. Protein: CASSLGAGGEGYTF.

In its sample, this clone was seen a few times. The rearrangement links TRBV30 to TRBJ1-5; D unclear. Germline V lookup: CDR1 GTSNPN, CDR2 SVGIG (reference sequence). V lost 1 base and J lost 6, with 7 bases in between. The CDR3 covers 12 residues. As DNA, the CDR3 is TGTGCCTGGAGTGCGGGGAGTCAGCCCCAGCATTTT. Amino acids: CAWSAGSQPQHF.

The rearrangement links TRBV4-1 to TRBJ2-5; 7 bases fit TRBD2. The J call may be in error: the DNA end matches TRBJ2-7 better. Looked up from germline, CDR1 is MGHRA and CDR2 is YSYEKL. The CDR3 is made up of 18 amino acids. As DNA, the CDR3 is TGCGCCAGCAGCCAAGACCCCTTCAGGCGGGAGAACTCCTACGAGCAGTACTTC. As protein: CASSQDPFRRENSYEQYF.